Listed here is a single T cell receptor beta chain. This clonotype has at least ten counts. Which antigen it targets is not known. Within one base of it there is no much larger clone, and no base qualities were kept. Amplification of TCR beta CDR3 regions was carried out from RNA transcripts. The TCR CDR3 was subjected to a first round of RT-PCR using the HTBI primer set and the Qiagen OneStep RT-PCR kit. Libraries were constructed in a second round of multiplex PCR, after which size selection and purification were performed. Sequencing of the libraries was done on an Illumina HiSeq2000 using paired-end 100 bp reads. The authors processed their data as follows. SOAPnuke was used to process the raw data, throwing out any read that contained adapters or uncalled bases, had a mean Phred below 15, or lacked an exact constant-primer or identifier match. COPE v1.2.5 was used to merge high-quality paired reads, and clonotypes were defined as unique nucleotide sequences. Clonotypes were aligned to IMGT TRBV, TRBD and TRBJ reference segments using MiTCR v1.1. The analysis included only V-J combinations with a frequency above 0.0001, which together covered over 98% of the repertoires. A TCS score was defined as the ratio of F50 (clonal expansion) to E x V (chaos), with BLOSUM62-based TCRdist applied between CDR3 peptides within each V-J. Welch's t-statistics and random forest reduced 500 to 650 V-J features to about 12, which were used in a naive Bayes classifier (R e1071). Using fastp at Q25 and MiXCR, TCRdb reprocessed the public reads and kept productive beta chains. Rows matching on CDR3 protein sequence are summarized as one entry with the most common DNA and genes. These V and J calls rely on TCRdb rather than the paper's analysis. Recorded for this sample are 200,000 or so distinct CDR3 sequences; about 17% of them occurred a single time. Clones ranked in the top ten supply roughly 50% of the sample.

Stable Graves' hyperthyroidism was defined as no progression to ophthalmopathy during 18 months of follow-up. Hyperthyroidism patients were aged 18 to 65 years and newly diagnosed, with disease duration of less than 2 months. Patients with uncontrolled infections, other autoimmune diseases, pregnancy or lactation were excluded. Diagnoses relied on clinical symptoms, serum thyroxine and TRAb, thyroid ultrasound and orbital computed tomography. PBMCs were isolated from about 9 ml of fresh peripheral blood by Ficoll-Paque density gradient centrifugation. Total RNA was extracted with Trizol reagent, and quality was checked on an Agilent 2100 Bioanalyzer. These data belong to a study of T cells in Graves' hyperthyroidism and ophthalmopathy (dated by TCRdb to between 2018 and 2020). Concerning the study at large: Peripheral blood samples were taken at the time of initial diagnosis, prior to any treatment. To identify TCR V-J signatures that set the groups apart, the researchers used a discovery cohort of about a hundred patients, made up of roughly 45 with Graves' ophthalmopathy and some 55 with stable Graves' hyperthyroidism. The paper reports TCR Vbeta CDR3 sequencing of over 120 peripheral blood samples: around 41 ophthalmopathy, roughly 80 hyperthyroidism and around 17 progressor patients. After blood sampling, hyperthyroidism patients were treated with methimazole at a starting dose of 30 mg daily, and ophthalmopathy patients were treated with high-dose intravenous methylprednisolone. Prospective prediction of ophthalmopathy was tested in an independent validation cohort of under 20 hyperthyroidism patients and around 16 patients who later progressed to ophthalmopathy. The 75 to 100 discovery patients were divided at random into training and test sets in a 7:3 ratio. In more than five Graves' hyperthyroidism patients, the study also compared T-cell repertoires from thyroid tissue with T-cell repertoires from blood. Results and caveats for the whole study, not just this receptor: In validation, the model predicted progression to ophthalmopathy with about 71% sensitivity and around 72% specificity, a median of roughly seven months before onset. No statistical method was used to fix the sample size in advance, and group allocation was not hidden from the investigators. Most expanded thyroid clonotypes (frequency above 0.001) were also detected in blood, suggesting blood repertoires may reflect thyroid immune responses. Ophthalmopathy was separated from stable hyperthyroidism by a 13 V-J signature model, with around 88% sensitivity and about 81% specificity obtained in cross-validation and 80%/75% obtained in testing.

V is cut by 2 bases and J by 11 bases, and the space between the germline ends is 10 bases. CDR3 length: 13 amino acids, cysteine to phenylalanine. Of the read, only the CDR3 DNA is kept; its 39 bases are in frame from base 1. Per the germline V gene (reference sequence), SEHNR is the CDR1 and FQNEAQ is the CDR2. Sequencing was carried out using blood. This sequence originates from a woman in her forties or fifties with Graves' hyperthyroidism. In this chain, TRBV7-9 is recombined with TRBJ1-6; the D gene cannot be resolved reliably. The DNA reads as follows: TGTGCCAGCAGCTTAAAAAGTGGGACACCCCTCCACTTT. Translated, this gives CASSLKSGTPLHF.